One sample yielded the 20 T cell receptor beta chains listed below, sequenced in a study of T cells in Graves' hyperthyroidism and ophthalmopathy. RNA transcripts served as the template for amplifying TCR beta CDR3 regions. When the TCR CDR3 underwent first-round RT-PCR, the HTBI primer set was used. TCRdb re-derived calls from the multiplex PCR reads in MiXCR, one entry per CDR3 protein. The sample lists under 650,000 distinct CDR3 sequences; 15% to 20% were seen once. What was sequenced was blood. The receptors were sampled from a woman between 25 and 40 years old with Graves' hyperthyroidism.

This clonotype showed up many times. J is TRBJ1-6 and V is TRBV13; no clear D gene. This CDR3 contains 12 residues. V lost 4 bases and J 7 bases, leaving 5 bases between the germline ends. CDR1 and CDR2 (germline): PRHDT, FYEKMQ (reference sequence). The CDR3 DNA reads TGTGCCAGCAGCTCTGGCAATTCACCCCTCCACTTT. Its translation is CASSSGNSPLHF.

Remarks on this clonotype: One junction end does not reproduce the germline sequence, and a read error may be involved. This chain uses TRBV7-7 with TRBJ2-1, with D hard to call. There are 13 residues in the CDR3. Germline V gene lookup returns CDR1 SSHAT and CDR2 FNYEAQ (reference sequence). The CDR3 reads CASSFSFENEQFF. The CDR3 nucleotides are TGTGCTAGCAGCTTTAGCTTTGAGAATGAGCAGTTCTTC.

The table lists this clonotype with a few counts. The J gene is TRBJ1-4, the V gene TRBV2; D call uncertain. The germline V gene has CDR1 SNHLY and CDR2 FYNNEI. V was shortened by 7 bases and J by 0 bases, with 9 bases between the two germline ends. The CDR3 runs 14 residues. Here the CDR3 DNA reads TGTGCCAGCAAGTTAGTTGCAACTAATGAAAAACTGTTTTTT. This translates into CASKLVATNEKLFF. The variable domain in full, completed from reference TRBV2 and TRBJ1-4, reads EPEVTQTPSHQVTQMGQEVILRCVPISNHLYFYWYRQILGQKVEFLVSFYNNEISEKSEIFDDQFSVERPDGSNFTLKIRSTKLEDSAMYFCASKLVATNEKLFFGSGTQLSVL.

The chain links TRBV5-8 to TRBJ2-5, with TRBD2 matching over 7 bases. CDR1 SGHTS and CDR2 YDEGEE come from the germline V gene. J gave up 5 bases and V 0 bases, and 10 bases lay outside the gene matches. The CDR3 is 16 amino acids. The CDR3 sequence is CASSLAFAGAGETQYF. CDR3 bases: TGTGCCAGCAGCTTGGCTTTTGCGGGAGCCGGGGAGACCCAGTACTTC.

At least ten counts were recorded for this clonotype. The chain joins TRBV11-2 to TRBJ2-2, with D hard to call. The germline V and J ends were trimmed by 5 bases and 7 bases, with 17 bases remaining between them. This CDR3 has 15 residues. In germline, CDR1 is SGHAT, CDR2 FQNNGV. The CDR3 sequence is CASSQVGYGVGELFF. Here the CDR3 DNA reads TGTGCCAGCAGCCAGGTGGGGTACGGCGTCGGGGAGCTGTTTTTT.

This clonotype was counted ten times or more. The chain joins TRBV5-1 to TRBJ2-2, with 10 bases matching TRBD2. The V gene end was trimmed by 2 bases and the J gene end by 3 bases; junction bases not matched to a gene: 19. CDR3 length: 21 residues. Germline V gene data show CDR1 as SGHRS and CDR2 as YFSETQ. The CDR3 nucleotides read TGCGCCAGCAGCTTTGGCCAGAGTTTTGAACCTAGCGGGAGTTACACCGGGGAGCTGTTTTTT. Translating it yields CASSFGQSFEPSGSYTGELFF.

The rearrangement uses TRBV29-1 and TRBJ2-1; TRBD2 aligns across 7 bases. The CDR3 consists of 16 residues. After removal of 2 bases from V and 0 bases from J, the junction contained 7 bases not matched to a gene. Germline CDR1 reads SQVTM; CDR2 reads ANQGSEA. The CDR3 region has the DNA TGCAGCGTTGAAATGCTAGCGGTTAACTCCTACAATGAGCAGTTCTTC. It yields the protein CSVEMLAVNSYNEQFF.

This clonotype was detected many times. This chain uses TRBV7-2 with TRBJ1-1; D unresolved. Germline values: CDR1 SGHTA, CDR2 FQGNSA. This CDR3 comprises 12 residues. Deletions cut 1 base from V and 10 bases from J, with 10 bases between. The DNA of the CDR3 is TGTGCCAGCAGCTTAGGACGACTCGTAGCTTTCTTT. It is translated as CASSLGRLVAFF.

The sample holds many counts of this clonotype. J is TRBJ1-2 and V is TRBV7-2; possible D gene TRBD1, 5 bases. The CDR3 is 13 residues long. The germline CDR1 and CDR2 sequences are SGHTA and FQGNSA. Trimming took off 4 bases at V and 3 bases at J, with 9 bases between the two ends. The CDR3 nucleotides read TGTGCCAGCAGCTACGGCAGGGACTATGGCTACACCTTC. As protein: CASSYGRDYGYTF.

This clonotype occurred a few times. The V gene is TRBV10-3, the J gene TRBJ1-1, with 8 bases lining up with TRBD1. V shed 5 bases, J shed 4 bases, and the junction held 3 bases outside the gene matches. CDR3 length: 13 amino acids. Germline CDR1 and CDR2: ENHRY and SYGVKD. Here the CDR3 DNA reads TGTGCCATCAGTAACACAGGGGGCACTGAAGCTTTCTTT. Its protein product is CAISNTGGTEAFF.

Ten or more counts support this clonotype. The chain couples TRBV6-2 or TRBV6-3 to TRBJ2-7, with 7 bases that match TRBD2. V shed 9 bases, J shed 1 base, and the junction held 12 bases outside the gene matches. The CDR3 is 15 residues long. CDR1 and CDR2 from the germline V gene are MNHEY and SVGEGT. CDR3: CASTRGSPKSYEQYF. DNA for the CDR3: TGTGCCAGTACGCGCGGGAGCCCCAAGTCCTACGAGCAGTACTTC.

The chain employs TRBV7-3 and TRBJ2-1; tentatively, D is TRBD2 (5 bases). Deletions cut 5 bases from V and 0 bases from J, with 26 bases between. The CDR3 sequence is 20 residues long. CDR1 is SGHTA and CDR2 is FQGTGA in the germline V gene. Here the CDR3 DNA reads TGTGCCAGCAGCCCCCGATCCGGGATAAGCTTAGACTTCTCCTACAATGAGCAGTTCTTC. Protein sequence: CASSPRSGISLDFSYNEQFF.

This clonotype was seen a handful of times. This chain joins TRBV30 and TRBJ2-7; possibly TRBD1 or TRBD2 for D (5 bases each). The CDR3 extends over 13 amino acids. CDR1 is GTSNPN, CDR2 SVGIG, per germline (reference sequence). Between the trimmed V and J ends, which lost 5 bases and 1 base, there was a span of 12 bases. The CDR3 nucleotides are TGTGCCTGGGGGGACGGAATATCCTACGAGCAGTACTTC. Its protein product is CAWGDGISYEQYF. Full variable domain (outside the CDR3, taken from reference TRBV30 and TRBJ2-7): SQTIHQWPATLVQPVGSPLSLECTVEGTSNPNLYWYRQAAGRGLQLLFYSVGIGQISSEVPQNLSASRPQDRQFILSSKKLLLSDSGFYLCAWGDGISYEQYFGPGTRLTVT.

This clonotype was recorded many times. The chain has TRBV11-3 and TRBJ2-1; D may be TRBD2 (6 bases). The germline gives CDR1 SGHNT, CDR2 YENEEA. This CDR3 has 15 residues. V was cut by 6 bases and J by 7 bases, with 19 bases left in between. In DNA, the CDR3 is TGTGCCAGCAGTTTCTCGCAGGGACGGGAGAATGAGCAGTTCTTC. It codes for CASSFSQGRENEQFF.

This clonotype was counted only a few times. The chain is built from TRBV20-1 and TRBJ2-7; D perhaps matches TRBD1 (6 bases). V was trimmed by 3 bases and J by 4 bases, leaving 10 bases between them. The CDR3 length is 12 residues. Germline-derived CDR1 and CDR2 are DFQATT and SNEGSKA (reference sequence). The CDR3 region has the DNA TGCAGTGCTAGGCAGGGGAGATACGAGCAGTACTTC. Translated: CSARQGRYEQYF.

This clonotype occurred a few times. The chain uses TRBV30 and TRBJ2-2, with D possibly TRBD1 on 5 matching bases. V was shortened by 7 bases and J by 4 bases, with 16 bases between the two germline ends. The length of the CDR3 is 14 residues. Germline CDR1 is GTSNPN and CDR2 is SVGIG (reference sequence). The CDR3 nucleotides are TGTGCCTCCTCGGGCAGGGCAGGCACCGGGGAGCTGTTTTTT. It specifies CASSGRAGTGELFF. The whole variable domain, filled in from reference TRBV30 and TRBJ2-2, reads SQTIHQWPATLVQPVGSPLSLECTVEGTSNPNLYWYRQAAGRGLQLLFYSVGIGQISSEVPQNLSASRPQDRQFILSSKKLLLSDSGFYLCASSGRAGTGELFFGEGSRLTVL.

The chain uses TRBV6-4 and TRBJ2-5; 12 nucleotides line up with TRBD2. The CDR3 has 19 amino acids. CDR1 and CDR2 (germline): MRHNA, SNTAGT. V gave up 7 bases and J gave up 2 bases; unmatched junction bases: 17. The CDR3 coding sequence is TGTGCCAGCAATAAAGGGTGGGCTAGCGGGAGGGCCAGGCAAGAGACCCAGTACTTC. Amino acids: CASNKGWASGRARQETQYF.

This clonotype has a count of ten or more. The chain joins TRBV28 to TRBJ1-1; 7 positions match TRBD1. Germline loops: CDR1 MDHEN, CDR2 SYDVKM. The J segment lost 6 bases and the V segment lost 5 bases, leaving 9 bases of the junction unmatched. This CDR3 contains 14 residues. CDR3 sequence: CASSLPRQGPEAFF. CDR3 coding DNA: TGTGCCAGCAGTCTCCCTCGACAGGGCCCTGAAGCTTTCTTT.

This chain links TRBV14 with TRBJ2-2; TRBD2 aligns across 8 bases. CDR3 length: 16 residues. CDR1 SGHDN and CDR2 FVKESK come from the germline V gene. The J segment lost 6 bases and the V segment lost 2 bases, leaving 8 bases of the junction unmatched. CDR3 DNA: TGTGCCAGCAGCCAATGGAGCGGGAGAAGGGCCGGGGAGCTGTTTTTT. It specifies CASSQWSGRRAGELFF.

The chain uses TRBV20-1 and TRBJ2-7, with a tentative D call TRBD2 (5 bases). This CDR3 has 11 residues. Trimming cost V 6 bases and J 3 bases, with 9 bases left between them. The germline CDR1 and CDR2 sequences are DFQATT and SNEGSKA (reference sequence). The CDR3 DNA reads as TGCAGTGCAGTACTAGACTACGAGCAGTACTTC. Protein product: CSAVLDYEQYF.